This T cell receptor beta chain originates from a study of T cells expressing NK-cell markers. Scientists made TCR beta cDNA using 5'RACE template switching with UMIs. After re-calling the 5' RACE reads, TCRdb lists one entry per CDR3 protein, DNA absent. Recorded here are 550,000 to 600,000 distinct CDR3 sequences; the top ten clones represent roughly 3.4%. The CDR3 is 14 amino acids. This sequence originates from a man in his late teens or twenties in good health. The chain joins TRBV12-3 or TRBV12-4 to TRBJ2-4; TCRdb's D gene call, TRBD2, goes unchecked for lack of DNA. Material: blood T cells: a sorted CD56 or NKG2C T cell subset, CD4+ or CD8+ T cells, or bulk PBMC T cells (not recorded which). The CDR3: CAIAGAGAKNIQYF.